These T cell receptor beta chains were read from a single sample in a study of T-cell memory formation after mild COVID-19. TCRdb analysed the 5' RACE reads with MiXCR anew, one entry per CDR3 protein. The sample carries a few hundred thousand distinct CDR3 sequences, 20% to 25% recorded once. Sequencing was carried out using PBMCs or a T cell subset sorted from them (not recorded which). All receptors derive from an adult woman who had mild COVID-19 (a few samples of this study predate the infection). Cell type and time point are not known. Both conserved end residues are part of each CDR3. Each record gives: CDR3 length, V gene, J gene, CDR3 protein.

len: 15; v_gene: TRBV5-1; j_gene: TRBJ1-1; CDR3aa: CASSLVVGRDTEAFF
len: 13; v_gene: TRBV12-3/TRBV12-4; j_gene: TRBJ1-1; CDR3aa: CASSFPPDTEAFF
len: 16; v_gene: TRBV9; j_gene: TRBJ2-3; CDR3aa: CASSPLAATSTDTQYF
len: 14; v_gene: TRBV29-1; j_gene: TRBJ2-1; CDR3aa: CSVVEGAPYNEQFF
len: 15; v_gene: TRBV4-2; j_gene: TRBJ2-1; CDR3aa: CASSPPYDVNNERFF
len: 15; v_gene: TRBV9; j_gene: TRBJ1-3; CDR3aa: CASSLDESSGNTIYF
len: 15; v_gene: TRBV6-5; j_gene: TRBJ2-3; CDR3aa: CASSYSRAGEDTQYF
len: 15; v_gene: TRBV3-1; j_gene: TRBJ2-7; CDR3aa: CASSQANRYSYEQYF
len: 13; v_gene: TRBV12-3/TRBV12-4; j_gene: TRBJ2-7; CDR3aa: CASSSLTNGEQYF
len: 15; v_gene: TRBV15; j_gene: TRBJ1-4; CDR3aa: CATSRDRGTAEKLFF
len: 16; v_gene: TRBV7-6; j_gene: TRBJ2-1; CDR3aa: CASSLVLGSSYNEQFF
len: 16; v_gene: TRBV4-3; j_gene: TRBJ2-1; CDR3aa: CASSQPGLQPTTGQFF
len: 15; v_gene: TRBV4-1; j_gene: TRBJ1-5; CDR3aa: CASSQESLVGQPQHF
len: 11; v_gene: TRBV10-3; j_gene: TRBJ2-1; CDR3aa: CAISRDSLQFF
len: 15; v_gene: TRBV5-5; j_gene: TRBJ2-3; CDR3aa: CASSSGEVSTDTQYF
len: 12; v_gene: TRBV3-1; j_gene: TRBJ2-7; CDR3aa: CASSHEHYEQYF
len: 12; v_gene: TRBV2; j_gene: TRBJ2-1; CDR3aa: CASSETWVKQFF
len: 8; v_gene: TRBV7-9; j_gene: TRBJ2-1; CDR3aa: CASVEQFF
len: 14; v_gene: TRBV19; j_gene: TRBJ1-6; CDR3aa: CASTFDRGGSPLHF
len: 14; v_gene: TRBV20-1; j_gene: TRBJ1-5; CDR3aa: CSAREGTGGQPQHF
len: 12; v_gene: TRBV4-2; j_gene: TRBJ2-5; CDR3aa: CASSPDRRAQYF
len: 14; v_gene: TRBV28; j_gene: TRBJ1-1; CDR3aa: CASSGTALNTEAFF
len: 18; v_gene: TRBV4-3; j_gene: TRBJ2-5; CDR3aa: CASSQDLIERTSVETQYF
len: 15; v_gene: TRBV4-1; j_gene: TRBJ1-6; CDR3aa: CASSQDNRYNSPLHF
len: 14; v_gene: TRBV20-1; j_gene: TRBJ2-5; CDR3aa: CSVRGAGGIETQYF
len: 16; v_gene: TRBV11-2; j_gene: TRBJ2-1; CDR3aa: CASSSWEGRNYNEQFF
len: 15; v_gene: TRBV7-2; j_gene: TRBJ2-1; CDR3aa: CASSLLASWGNEQFF